One sample yielded the 7 T cell receptor beta chains listed below, sequenced in a study of T cells in Graves' hyperthyroidism and ophthalmopathy. Amplification of TCR beta CDR3 regions was performed using RNA transcripts as template. In the first-round RT-PCR of the TCR CDR3, the HTBI primer set was used. A single record per CDR3 protein comes from TCRdb applying MiXCR to the multiplex PCR reads. The sample holds about 570,000 distinct CDR3 sequences, roughly 46% seen once. The sample taken for sequencing was peripheral blood or thyroid tissue (not recorded which). The receptor source for this set is an adult woman with Graves' disease, either hyperthyroidism or ophthalmopathy (not recorded which).

CDR3 sequence: CASSFVDRQETQYF. The DNA for the CDR3 is TGTGCCAGCAGTTTCGTGGACAGACAAGAGACCCAGTACTTC. V usage is TRBV12-3 or TRBV12-4 and J usage is TRBJ2-5, with D tentatively TRBD1 (6 bases). This CDR3 is 14 amino acids long. The V and J ends lost 3 bases and 2 bases respectively, with 10 bases between them.

The genes are TRBV5-6 and TRBJ2-3; D may be TRBD2 (5 bases). Germline-derived CDR1 and CDR2 are SGHDT and YYEEEE. The V and J ends lost 0 bases and 8 bases respectively, with 10 bases between them. The CDR3 contains 13 residues. CDR3 amino acids: CASSLGGEGTQYF. The CDR3 coding sequence is TGTGCCAGCAGCTTGGGGGGAGAGGGTACGCAGTATTTT.

The chain carries TRBV5-1 and TRBJ2-7, with 9 bases lining up with TRBD1. CDR3 length: 15 residues. Unmatched junction bases numbered 6, after V lost 3 bases and J lost 2 bases. Germline V gene sequence: CDR1 SGHRS, CDR2 YFSETQ. The CDR3: CASSSGQGKPYEQYF. For the CDR3, the DNA is TGCGCCAGCAGCTCCGGACAGGGGAAACCCTACGAGCAGTACTTC.

This clonotype occurred many times. The V gene is TRBV5-6, the J gene TRBJ1-5, with unresolved D. The V end lost 1 base, the J end lost 9 bases, and 14 bases lay between the germline ends. The V gene's germline CDR1 is SGHDT and CDR2 YYEEEE. The CDR3 consists of 14 residues. CDR3 sequence reads: CASSLRTPLSPQHF. The CDR3 DNA is TGTGCCAGCAGCTTGAGGACCCCTCTGTCGCCCCAGCATTTT.

Remarks on this clonotype: This may be a read error, as it is one base from a much larger clone. The chain has TRBV12-3 or TRBV12-4 and TRBJ1-1; tentative D call: TRBD1 (5 bases). This CDR3 is 15 amino acids long. The DNA of the CDR3 is TGTACCAGCAGTTTAAATTCCGGGGGGAGCACTGAAGCTTTCTTT. Translating it yields CTSSLNSGGSTEAFF.

Turning to this clonotype: A read error is likely, as this CDR3 ends without the conserved phenylalanine or tryptophan. Because the CDR3's place on the DNA is in doubt, the DNA is left out and the CDR3 is given as listed by TCRdb. The chain has TRBV20-1 and TRBJ1-2. The V gene's germline CDR1 is DFQATT and CDR2 SNEGSKA (reference sequence). The CDR3 contains 8 residues when both ends are counted. CDR3 loop: CSARVARL.

V gene TRBV2 combines with J gene TRBJ2-7; 14 bases are shared with TRBD2. CDR3 length: 16 residues. The V gene end was trimmed by 3 bases and the J gene end by 3 bases; junction bases not matched to a gene: 4. The V gene's germline CDR1 is SNHLY and CDR2 FYNNEI. CDR3 sequence reads: CASSEGGLAGDYEQYF. The CDR3, as DNA: TGTGCCAGCAGTGAGGGGGGACTAGCGGGAGACTACGAGCAGTACTTC.